Below are 14 T cell receptor beta chains sequenced from a single sample in a study of early stage breast cancer tumors. Profiling relied on immunoSEQ multiplex PCR, and the TCRdb table lists in-frame clones only, not all of them. The table lists 2,400 or so clones, less than 75% of them singletons. Input material: normal breast tissue next to the tumor. The receptors were gathered from a person aged 45-60 years with breast cancer.

This clone was seen only once. V is TRBV4-1 and J is TRBJ1-1; D possibly corresponds to TRBD1 (6 bases). V lost 0 bases and J lost 1, with 12 bases in between. Germline assignment: CDR1 MGHRA and CDR2 YSYEKL. The CDR3 loop spans 16 amino acids. CDR3 in amino acids: CASSQDRTDRNTEAFF. As DNA, the CDR3 is TGCGCCAGCAGCCAAGATCGAACGGACAGGAACACTGAAGCTTTCTTT.

The chain couples TRBV7-3 to TRBJ2-2; D is unresolved. Trimming took off 8 bases at V and 12 bases at J, with 16 bases between the two ends. The CDR3 has 12 amino acids. Germline V gives CDR1 SGHTA, CDR2 FQGTGA. The CDR3 here is CASGLENSQLFF. Written as DNA, the CDR3 is TGTGCCAGCGGCCTTGAGAACTCCCAGCTGTTTTTT.

V is TRBV15 and J is TRBJ2-5; TRBD2 aligns across 9 bases. Germline V gene lookup returns CDR1 LNHNV and CDR2 YYDKDF (reference sequence). CDR3 length: 16 residues. Losses at the gene ends were 1 base for V and 5 bases for J; bases not matched to a gene: 8. This CDR3 reads CATSRGREGLGETQYF. The DNA of the CDR3 is TGTGCCACCAGCAGAGGGCGGGAGGGCCTTGGTGAGACCCAGTACTTC.

The chain carries TRBV23-1 and TRBJ1-1, with TRBD1 as a possible D gene (5 bases). TRBV23-1 is sorted into the ORF group, with uncertain function. The germline V and J ends were trimmed by 11 bases and 0 bases, with 13 bases remaining between them. The CDR3 is 13 residues long. CDR3 DNA: TGCGCCGCAGACCTGGGGGTGAACACTGAAGCTTTCTTT. Its protein is CAADLGVNTEAFF.

The rearrangement uses TRBV14 and TRBJ2-3; 8 bases fit TRBD2. The junction had 12 bases not matched to a gene; V was cut back by 4 bases and J by 6 bases. This CDR3 has 16 residues. CDR1 SGHDN and CDR2 FVKESK come from the germline V gene. The chain's CDR3 is CASSPPPAGVIDTQYF. DNA of the CDR3: TGTGCCAGCAGCCCACCTCCAGCGGGGGTTATCGATACGCAGTATTTT.

The V gene is TRBV9, the J gene TRBJ1-1, with a tentative D call TRBD1 (6 bases). Per germline, CDR1 SGDLS and CDR2 YYNGEE. Trimming removed 0 bases at V and 1 base at J, with 13 bases between. This CDR3 spans 16 amino acids. The CDR3 protein is CASSVGGGLGNTEAFF. CDR3 coding DNA: TGTGCCAGCAGCGTAGGAGGGGGACTCGGGAACACTGAAGCTTTCTTT.

CDR3 nucleotides: TGTGCCAGCAGCTTAGAGGTTTCCGGGGCGGTCGGGGAGCTGTTTTTT. Translating it yields CASSLEVSGAVGELFF. The rearrangement links TRBV7-6 to TRBJ2-2, with D perhaps given as TRBD1 or TRBD2 (5 bases each). Germline values: CDR1 SGHVS, CDR2 FNYEAQ. Trimming pared 1 base from V and 7 bases from J, leaving 16 bases between. CDR3 length: 16 residues.

The rearrangement links TRBV14 to TRBJ2-1; maybe TRBD1 (6 bases). This CDR3 comprises 18 residues. Germline V gene data show CDR1 as SGHDN and CDR2 as FVKESK. V lost 3 bases and J 0 bases, leaving 18 bases between the germline ends. The CDR3, as DNA: TGTGCCAGCAGCCACTACTCCCTAACAGGGAGCTCCTACAATGAGCAGTTCTTC. Translation: CASSHYSLTGSSYNEQFF.

This clone was recorded only once. This chain joins TRBV30 and TRBJ1-2; a possible D gene is TRBD1 (5 bases). This CDR3 has 14 amino acids. Germline V gives CDR1 GTSNPN, CDR2 SVGIG (reference sequence). V was pared by 3 bases and J by 3 bases, with 14 bases between. CDR3 nucleotides: TGTGCCTGGAGCTCAAGAGGGGTTCACTATGGCTACACCTTC. Its protein is CAWSSRGVHYGYTF.

V is TRBV7-2 and J is TRBJ2-7; 7 positions agree with TRBD1. The CDR3 is 14 amino acids. CDR1 is SGHTA and CDR2 is FQGNSA in the germline V gene. V trimming: 1 base; J trimming: 4 bases; junction bases outside the gene matches: 4. CDR3 sequence reads: CASSLDATGYEQYF. CDR3 nucleotides: TGTGCCAGCAGCTTAGATGCGACAGGGTACGAGCAGTACTTC. Looking up the rest from reference TRBV7-2 and TRBJ2-7 gives the full variable domain: GAGVSQSPSNKVTEKGKDVELRCDPISGHTALYWYRQSLGQGLEFLIYFQGNSAPDKSGLPSDRFSAERTGGSVSTLTIQRTQQEDSAVYLCASSLDATGYEQYFGPGTRLTVT.

In this sample, this clone turned up a few times. The sample holds other DNA sequences that translate to the same CDR3. The chain joins TRBV18 to TRBJ2-2, with TRBD2 matching over 7 bases. Germline lookup yields CDR1 KGHSH and CDR2 LQKENI. The CDR3 is 15 amino acids. The V gene end was trimmed by 3 bases and the J gene end by 1 base; junction bases not matched to a gene: 2. The CDR3 sequence: CASSPGLQNTGELFF. The CDR3 bases are TGTGCCAGCTCACCGGGACTACAGAACACCGGGGAGCTGTTTTTT. Filled out from reference TRBV18 and TRBJ2-2, the complete variable domain reads NAGVMQNPRHLVRRRGQEARLRCSPMKGHSHVYWYRQLPEEGLKFMVYLQKENIIDESGMPKERFSAEFPKEGPSILRIQQVVRGDSAAYFCASSPGLQNTGELFFGEGSRLTVL.

The chain employs TRBV6-1 and TRBJ1-3; no clear D gene. Germline V CDR1 and CDR2: MNHNS, SASEGT. This CDR3 spans 16 amino acids. Trimming pared 2 bases from V and 0 bases from J, leaving 11 bases between. The CDR3 sequence: CASSEQTGNSGNTIYF. The DNA for the CDR3 is TGTGCCAGCAGTGAACAGACGGGGAACTCTGGAAACACCATATATTTT.

This rearrangement joins TRBV18 to TRBJ2-1, with D unclear. The germline V gene has CDR1 KGHSH and CDR2 LQKENI. The CDR3 contains 11 residues. Trimming took 6 bases from V and 5 from J, leaving 5 bases between them. CDR3 in amino acids: CASSKNNEQFF. CDR3 nucleotides: TGTGCCAGCTCCAAAAACAATGAGCAGTTCTTC.

This chain connects TRBV30 to TRBJ2-1, with D perhaps assigned TRBD1 or TRBD2 (5 bases each). Germline values: CDR1 GTSNPN, CDR2 SVGIG (reference sequence). The CDR3 has 15 amino acids. The V and J ends lost 2 bases and 7 bases respectively, with 18 bases between them. The CDR3 DNA follows: TGTGCCTGGAGTCCCGCTTTGGGGGTGCAGAATGAGCAGTTCTTC. Amino acids: CAWSPALGVQNEQFF.